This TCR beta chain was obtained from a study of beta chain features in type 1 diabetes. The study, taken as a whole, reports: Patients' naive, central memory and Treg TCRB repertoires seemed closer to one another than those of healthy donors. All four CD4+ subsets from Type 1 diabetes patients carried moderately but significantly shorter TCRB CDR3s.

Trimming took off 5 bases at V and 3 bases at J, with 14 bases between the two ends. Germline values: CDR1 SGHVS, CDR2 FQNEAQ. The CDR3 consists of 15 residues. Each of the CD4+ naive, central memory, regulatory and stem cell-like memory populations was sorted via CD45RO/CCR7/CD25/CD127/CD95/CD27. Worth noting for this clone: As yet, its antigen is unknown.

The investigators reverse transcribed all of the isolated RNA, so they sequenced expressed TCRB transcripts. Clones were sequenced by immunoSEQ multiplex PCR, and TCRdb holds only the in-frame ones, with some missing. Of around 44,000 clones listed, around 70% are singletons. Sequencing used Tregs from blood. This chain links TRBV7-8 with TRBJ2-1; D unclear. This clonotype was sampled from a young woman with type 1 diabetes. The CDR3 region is CASSEMVALYNEQFF. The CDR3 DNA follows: TGTGCCAGCAGCGAAATGGTAGCTCTCTACAATGAGCAGTTCTTC.